Presented here are 10 T cell receptor beta chains from one specimen sequenced in a study of blood T cell repertoires in COVID-19 (dated by TCRdb to 2020 to 2022). Library generation was performed with the immunoSEQ multiplex PCR assay. What TCRdb holds here is the immuneACCESS table cut down to in-frame rearrangements. Part of the clones is not present; checked against another copy, under half of the missing clones reflect an unresolved V gene, and the others are unexplained. The sample table records 230,000 or so clones; around 80% of these occur just once. Clones ranked in the top ten supply around 2.5% of the sample. Sequencing was performed on peripheral blood. The origin of the receptors is a man between 40 and 49 years old who had recovered from COVID-19.

V gene TRBV18 combines with J gene TRBJ1-1, with a possible D match to TRBD1 (5 bases). Trimming took 5 bases from V and 3 from J, leaving 13 bases between them. Germline CDR1 and CDR2: KGHSH and LQKENI. The CDR3 runs to 14 residues. CDR3 nucleotide sequence: TGTGCCAGCTCAACCGGAACGGGGGACACTGAAGCTTTCTTT. Amino acids: CASSTGTGDTEAFF.

The rearrangement joins TRBV5-6 to TRBJ2-5; TRBD1 might be the D (6 bases). The germline V gene encodes CDR1 SGHDT and CDR2 YYEEEE. The CDR3 has 17 amino acids. The ends were cut back, 4 bases at V and 5 bases at J, with 24 bases in the middle. The CDR3 region is CASSRSGQGPKFETQYF. CDR3 DNA sequence: TGTGCCAGCAGCCGGTCGGGACAAGGGCCCAAGTTTGAGACCCAGTACTTC.

The sample holds one count of this clone. The chain uses TRBV30 and TRBJ1-3; no definite D call. The CDR3 is made up of 15 amino acids. The ends were cut back, 0 bases at V and 1 base at J, with 10 bases in the middle. Germline V gene sequence: CDR1 GTSNPN, CDR2 SVGIG (reference sequence). The CDR3 loop is CAWSVGSGSGNTIYF. In nucleotides, the CDR3 is TGTGCCTGGAGTGTTGGCTCGGGATCTGGAAACACCATATATTTT.

V is TRBV28 and J is TRBJ1-2; D perhaps matches TRBD1 (5 bases). Germline V gene data show CDR1 as MDHEN and CDR2 as SYDVKM. CDR3 length: 12 amino acids. Trimming removed 9 bases from V and 4 bases from J, with 12 bases in between. The CDR3 DNA sequence: TGTGCCAGTGGGGGGGTTAGCTATGGCTACACCTTC. Translated, it gives CASGGVSYGYTF.

This chain joins TRBV19 and TRBJ1-1; D is undetermined. The CDR3 is made up of 15 amino acids. Germline values: CDR1 LNHDA, CDR2 SQIVND (reference sequence). With 3 bases removed from V and 1 base from J, the gap between germline ends came to 12 bases. CDR3 sequence: CASSMSSAGNTEAFF. The CDR3 DNA sequence: TGTGCCAGTAGTATGAGCTCTGCGGGGAACACTGAAGCTTTCTTT.

This chain links TRBV7-9 with TRBJ2-4; no reliable D call. The germline V gene encodes CDR1 SEHNR and CDR2 FQNEAQ (reference sequence). Trimming removed 4 bases at V and 3 bases at J, with 13 bases between. The CDR3 has 15 residues. CDR3 residues: CASSSRPSGKNIQYF. The CDR3 DNA reads as TGTGCCAGCAGCTCCAGGCCGTCAGGCAAAAACATTCAGTACTTC.

For the CDR3, the DNA is TGTGCCAGTAGTCGACCCGGGACAGGGCAAGAAAAACTGTTTTTT. This gives the protein CASSRPGTGQEKLFF. The genes are TRBV19 and TRBJ1-4; 9 positions agree with TRBD1. This CDR3 is 15 amino acids long. CDR1 LNHDA and CDR2 SQIVND come from the germline V gene (reference sequence). The trim removed 5 bases at V and 8 bases at J, leaving 9 bases unmatched.

The chain joins TRBV6-2 or TRBV6-3 to TRBJ1-1; possibly TRBD1 for D (6 bases). CDR1 is MNHEY, CDR2 SVGEGT, per germline. V was pared by 6 bases and J by 1 base, with 15 bases between. The CDR3 is 15 residues long. CDR3 coding DNA: TGTGCCAGCAGCCATTTGGGGGCCGGGAACACTGAAGCTTTCTTT. Translation: CASSHLGAGNTEAFF.

V and J are TRBV11-3 and TRBJ2-3, with a tentative D call TRBD1 (5 bases). Germline CDR1 and CDR2: SGHNT and YENEEA. Trimming removed 5 bases from V and 3 bases from J, with 18 bases in between. The CDR3 runs 16 residues. This chain's CDR3 is CASSTWTNQGTDTQYF. The CDR3 region has the DNA TGTGCCAGCAGCACCTGGACCAACCAGGGAACAGATACGCAGTATTTT.

J is TRBJ2-5 and V is TRBV7-9, with TRBD1 as a possible D gene (5 bases). The V end was cut by 1 base, the J end by 2 bases, with 8 bases between. The CDR3 sequence is 14 residues long. The germline V gene has CDR1 SEHNR and CDR2 FQNEAQ (reference sequence). CDR3 bases: TGTGCCAGCAGCTTAGGGCAGGGACAAGAGACCCAGTACTTC. Its translation: CASSLGQGQETQYF.